This is a list of T cell receptor beta chains from one sample in a study of blood T cells in healthy people across ages. TCRdb re-called the 5' RACE reads through MiXCR, storing one row per CDR3 protein. The sample holds roughly 930,000 distinct CDR3 sequences, about 48% seen once. The sequenced sample consisted of blood. The source is a man younger than 45 in good health. The CDR3 runs from the conserved cysteine through the conserved F or W. Fields, in order: V gene, clone size, J gene, CDR3 protein. Part of the rows lack a size; the others show once, few, many or a class for expanded clones.

>TRBV7-9|NA|TRBJ2-1
CASSLLGQTLYNEQFF
>TRBV14|NA|TRBJ2-1
CASSRDLQGGGQFF
>TRBV27|few|TRBJ2-7
CASSLLGQGIYEQYF
>TRBV20-1|NA|TRBJ1-1
CSARFGGRRGTEAFF
>TRBV7-9|once|TRBJ1-4
CANSSGVTTNEKLFF
>TRBV7-2|NA|TRBJ1-2
CASSLGHSYGYTF
>TRBV20-1|NA|TRBJ1-1
CSAILGSLAEAFF
>TRBV12-3/TRBV12-4|few|TRBJ1-2
CASSPEWGYGYTF
>TRBV5-5|many|TRBJ2-3
CASSLRATSTDTQYF
>TRBV20-1|NA|TRBJ2-6
CSARDRIGVYSGANVLTF
>TRBV5-1|NA|TRBJ1-1
CASSPGRQGAIENTEAFF
>TRBV10-3|many|TRBJ2-1
CAIRVLGSNEQFF
>TRBV20-1|NA|TRBJ2-2
CSARDRLVGGLANTGELFF
>TRBV30|few|TRBJ2-1
CAWDPQKTGSSYNEQFF
>TRBV4-2|few|TRBJ2-3
CASSQEVGTSGGPTQYF
>TRBV3-1|few|TRBJ2-6
CASSLSRGGAGANVLTF
>TRBV7-2|few|NA
CASSLVSGTGTNEQYF
>TRBV12-3/TRBV12-4|NA|TRBJ1-1
CASRASAGGAAWGTEAFF
>TRBV7-2|NA|TRBJ2-7
CASSLSTGDTYEQYF
>TRBV20-1|NA|TRBJ2-1
CSARDHGGPSYNEQFF
>TRBV6-5|few|TRBJ2-1
CASSSLAGGLYNEQFF
>TRBV20-1|NA|TRBJ2-7
CAASWREQYF
>TRBV2|NA|TRBJ1-5
CASSPQGLGNQPQHF
>TRBV7-2|few|TRBJ2-1
CASSSMGGRYNEQFF
>TRBV6-6|NA|TRBJ2-3
CASSQRKTDTQYF
>TRBV7-9|few|TRBJ1-4
CASSFSRTTSNEKLFF
>TRBV10-3|few|TRBJ1-6
CAISVDRANSPLHF
>TRBV3-1|NA|TRBJ1-6
CASSQGEGSPLHF
>TRBV28|NA|TRBJ2-5
CASSLSSGARETQYF
>TRBV29-1|few|TRBJ1-1
CSVDRQGGTEAFF
>TRBV12-3/TRBV12-4|few|TRBJ1-2
CASSLVANYGYTF
>TRBV14|NA|TRBJ2-7
CASSQQRDAYEQYF
>TRBV6-2/TRBV6-3|few|TRBJ2-1
CASRDRDREEQFF
>TRBV28|NA|TRBJ2-3
CASSPQGKYTDTQYF
>TRBV4-2|NA|TRBJ2-5
CASSQDSGPGGETQYF
>TRBV4-1|NA|TRBJ1-1
CASSQVPGTGGTEAFF
>TRBV4-1|many|TRBJ2-1
CASSQGGRAGGHNEQFF
>TRBV27|NA|TRBJ2-7
CASSPTGTGRYEQYF
>TRBV6-2/TRBV6-3|few|TRBJ2-6
CASRVSYGTVTSGANVLTF
>TRBV30|few|TRBJ1-2
CAWSGGGQGVNYGYTF
>TRBV11-2|many|TRBJ2-7
CASSLDRVFGRVPSEQYF
>TRBV6-5|few|TRBJ1-1
CASSYQPGEVAEAFF
>TRBV20-1|few|TRBJ2-7
CSARGSQGHYEQYF
>TRBV7-2|few|TRBJ2-3
CASSADGNTDTQYF
>TRBV10-3|NA|TRBJ1-6
CAISDSGTDNSPLHF
>TRBV7-9|NA|TRBJ1-1
CASSQMGGGTNTEAFF
>TRBV6-1|NA|TRBJ2-3
CASSEARRGFTDTQYF
>TRBV27|NA|TRBJ2-3
CASSLRGRSLRTDTQYF
>TRBV29-1|few|TRBJ2-7
CSVEPTEGYEQYF
>TRBV12-3/TRBV12-4|once|TRBJ1-2
CASREGQLYGYTF
>TRBV9|NA|TRBJ2-7
CASSIRRPTSYEQYF
>TRBV6-1|NA|TRBJ1-2
CASSEILGPGTYGYTF
>TRBV12-3/TRBV12-4|few|TRBJ1-6
CASSLAGGPLSNSPLHF
>TRBV20-1|few|TRBJ1-1
CSATTMTGSGTEAFF